This T cell receptor (beta chain) originates from a study of T-cell memory formation after mild COVID-19. This clonotype has only a few counts. Deletions cut 4 bases from V and 0 bases from J, with 12 bases between. From germline, CDR1 is KGHDR and CDR2 SFDVKD. The CDR3 loop spans 17 amino acids. TCRdb re-called the 5' RACE reads through MiXCR, storing one row per CDR3 protein. The repertoire holds roughly 120,000 distinct CDR3 sequences, 22% seen once, with around 41% in the top ten. Source material: PBMCs or a T cell subset sorted from them (not recorded which). V gene TRBV24-1 combines with J gene TRBJ2-6; no firm D call. This clonotype was sampled from a man aged 18 to 30 who had mild COVID-19 (a few samples of this study predate the infection). Cell type and time point are not known. In DNA form, the CDR3 reads TGTGCCACCAGTGACCCCGCGCTAACCTCTGGGGCCAACGTCCTGACTTTC. It yields the protein CATSDPALTSGANVLTF.